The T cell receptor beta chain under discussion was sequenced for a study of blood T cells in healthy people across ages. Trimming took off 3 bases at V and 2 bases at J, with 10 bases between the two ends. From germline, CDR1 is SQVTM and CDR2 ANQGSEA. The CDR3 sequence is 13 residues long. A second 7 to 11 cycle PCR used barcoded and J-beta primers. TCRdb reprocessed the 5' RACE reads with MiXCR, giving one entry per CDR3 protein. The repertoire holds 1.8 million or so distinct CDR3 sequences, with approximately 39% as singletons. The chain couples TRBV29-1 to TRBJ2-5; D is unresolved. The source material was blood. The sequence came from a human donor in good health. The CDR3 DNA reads TGCAGCGTTGATTTTCGTAGACAAGAGACCCAGTACTTC. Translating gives CSVDFRRQETQYF.